Listed below are T cell receptor beta chains from one sample, sequenced in a study of CXCR3-negative and CXCR3-positive naive CD8 T cells. Reprocessing the 5' RACE reads, TCRdb reports a single entry for every CDR3 protein and omits DNA. The sample totals 120,000 to 150,000 distinct CDR3 sequences; its top ten clones hold approximately 0.28%. Sequenced input: naive CXCR3+ CD8+ T cells from blood. The receptors here all came from a human donor in good health. Some clones in this sample may be carry-over from other donors' samples. CDR3s include the opening cysteine and the closing phenylalanine or tryptophan. The order of the fields is J gene, V gene, CDR3 protein.

j_gene: TRBJ2-1; v_gene: TRBV2; CDR3aa: CASSGLAGQNDPPQFF
j_gene: TRBJ2-7; v_gene: TRBV10-3; CDR3aa: CAISETVTTEQYF
j_gene: TRBJ2-6; v_gene: TRBV6-2/TRBV6-3; CDR3aa: CASSYAGSGANVLTF
j_gene: TRBJ2-1; v_gene: TRBV7-9; CDR3aa: CASSIGTSTYNEQFF
j_gene: TRBJ1-6; v_gene: TRBV21-1; CDR3aa: CASIRGILLHF
j_gene: TRBJ2-7; v_gene: TRBV3-1; CDR3aa: CASSPSRAGGIFEQYF
j_gene: TRBJ2-7; v_gene: TRBV20-1; CDR3aa: CSARDDLAGIDEQYF
j_gene: TRBJ1-1; v_gene: TRBV20-1; CDR3aa: CSASSGFTEAFF
j_gene: TRBJ2-7; v_gene: TRBV10-3; CDR3aa: CAIMTGTGGRFYEQYF
j_gene: TRBJ1-5; v_gene: TRBV18; CDR3aa: CASSLRDTRIYSNQPQHF
j_gene: TRBJ1-2; v_gene: TRBV6-5; CDR3aa: CASSYKGVYGYTF
j_gene: TRBJ2-5; v_gene: TRBV10-1; CDR3aa: CASSGNSQETQYF
j_gene: TRBJ2-5; v_gene: TRBV10-3; CDR3aa: CATSAGQETQYF
j_gene: TRBJ2-2; v_gene: TRBV20-1; CDR3aa: CSALLREETGELFF
j_gene: TRBJ1-1; v_gene: TRBV20-1; CDR3aa: CSAEEIMNTEAFF
j_gene: TRBJ2-2; v_gene: TRBV4-3; CDR3aa: CASRRDLAGVGELFF
j_gene: TRBJ1-1; v_gene: TRBV2; CDR3aa: CASSDFHNPGQGFPEAFF
j_gene: TRBJ2-1; v_gene: TRBV12-3/TRBV12-4; CDR3aa: CASSNLGWSSYNEQFF
j_gene: TRBJ1-2; v_gene: TRBV7-9; CDR3aa: CASSTPGSTLYGYTF
j_gene: TRBJ2-7; v_gene: TRBV7-9; CDR3aa: CASSQQQFYLDEQYF
j_gene: TRBJ2-5; v_gene: TRBV7-9; CDR3aa: CASSLVSGIQETQYF
j_gene: TRBJ1-6; v_gene: TRBV15; CDR3aa: CATSPGEMSNSPLHF
j_gene: TRBJ1-1; v_gene: TRBV14; CDR3aa: CASSQDEWITGVGHTEAFF
j_gene: TRBJ1-5; v_gene: TRBV7-8; CDR3aa: CASSLFFTGGNSNQPQHF
j_gene: TRBJ2-3; v_gene: TRBV29-1; CDR3aa: CSVGDRGRPDTQYF
j_gene: TRBJ2-2; v_gene: TRBV29-1; CDR3aa: CRADTSGGTGELFF
j_gene: TRBJ1-4; v_gene: TRBV7-2; CDR3aa: CASSPSGRVWNEKLFF
j_gene: TRBJ2-7; v_gene: TRBV7-9; CDR3aa: CASSRAWGSYEQYF
j_gene: TRBJ2-2; v_gene: TRBV6-6; CDR3aa: CASSTLGQGRLFNTGELFF
j_gene: TRBJ2-1; v_gene: TRBV7-9; CDR3aa: CASSPVGATNEQFF